What follows describes a single T cell receptor (beta chain). This clonotype was counted at least ten times. Its antigen has not been determined. Base-call qualities are not available, and no considerably larger clone is one nucleotide away. Libraries of naive CD8 T cells were generated from roughly 20,000 to 1,000,000 sorted cells, with 10%, 30% or 50% of the purified RNA used. Naive CD8 T cells, defined as CD8+CD4-CCR7+CD45RA+, were FACS-sorted into RLT Plus buffer on a BD FACSAria II. To test detection sensitivity, Jurkat RNA equivalent to roughly eleven TCR copies was spiked into samples of roughly 20,000-1,100,000 naive CD8 T cells. Enrichment of CD8 T cells was performed with RosetteSep CD8+ T Cell Enrichment Cocktail and Ficoll-Paque, after which ACK red cell lysis was carried out. This sample was included in a study of molecular identifiers for immune sequencing clone quantification (dated by TCRdb to 2017 to 2018). Context from the whole study: In a replicate experiment, RNA from about 21,000 or 97,000 naive CD8 T cells was split into five aliquots, four of which were sequenced. This methods study used CD8 T cells to benchmark TCR RNA copy counting and molecular-identifier clustering-based TCR repertoire sequencing (MIDCIRS).

The germline ends are 11 bases apart after V is trimmed by 3 bases and J by 0 bases. The germline V gene encodes CDR1 DFQATT and CDR2 SNEGSKA (reference sequence). The CDR3 goes from the cysteine to the phenylalanine over 15 residues. Of the read, only the CDR3 DNA is kept; its 45 bases are in frame from base 1. On the study overall, not on this receptor specifically: When barcode sub-clustering was left out, chimeric consensus sequences inflated TCR diversity, with chimeras reaching as high as 47%. In CMV-specific effector cells, over 98% of molecules were held by clones above 20 RNA copies, whereas under 1% of molecules were held by such clones in naive cells. The naive libraries included spiked-in Jurkat TCR RNA (around nine copies' worth), and this Jurkat TCR RNA is not part of the donor repertoire. The sizes of highly expanded clones could end up underestimated when identical TCR molecules share a barcode. Modeling estimated about three recovered TCR RNA copies per cell, compared with about ten by digital PCR, which implies 30% to 35% capture efficiency. Even against a background of 800,000 to 1,000,000 naive CD8 T cells, spiked-in Jurkat TCR RNA amounting to a single cell's worth was reported to be detectable.

Libraries were constructed by PCR. The instrument given in TCRdb is Illumina HiSeq 4000. Preparation of bulk TCR libraries followed a previously described approach, with the TCR primers listed in Table S5. Total RNA was purified with the Qiagen AllPrep DNA/RNA kit. Before analysis, reads from multiple sequencing runs of the same library were pooled. In the paper's pipeline: Only reads with exact TCR constant sequence were kept, trimmed to 150 nt, and grouped by their 12-nt molecular barcodes. Reads inside each barcode group were sub-clustered using a 15% Levenshtein threshold, and a quality-weighted consensus sequence was constructed for each RNA molecule. Non-functional sequences were excluded, and lower-count sequences lying one edit away from another sequence were also excluded. Based on a fit of two negative binomial distributions, barcode sub-clusters having less than 20% of the maximum read count were discarded. Through fastp at Q25 and MiXCR, TCRdb rebuilt clones from the public reads, retaining in-frame beta chains. Rows merge per CDR3 protein into single entries with the most common DNA and genes. It is TCRdb's table, rather than the study itself, that gives the V and J calls and clone size. The sample profile shows 300,000 to 400,000 distinct CDR3 sequences; 20% to 25% of them were found once. The ten largest clonotypes hold approximately 0.85% of the sample.

The rearrangement combines TRBV20-1 with TRBJ2-2, with a weak D call of TRBD1 (6 bases match). Material for sequencing was naive CD8+ T cells from blood, with Jurkat cell RNA spiked in. The cell subset or site label corresponds to: FACS-sorted CD8+CD4-CCR7+CD45RA+ naive T cells. The TCR sequence derives from a human donor in good health. Some libraries in this study had Jurkat cell RNA spiked in. The DNA sequence is as follows: TGCAGTGCTAGGGACGGGACAACGAACACCGGGGAGCTGTTTTTT. Its protein product is CSARDGTTNTGELFF.